A single T cell receptor (beta chain) is shown here with its context. The record originates from a study of blood T cell repertoires in COVID-19. Germline V lookup: CDR1 SGHAT, CDR2 FQNNGV. The V end was cut by 5 bases, the J end by 2 bases, with 15 bases between. The length of the CDR3 is 15 residues. Using immunoSEQ multiplex PCR, the repertoire was profiled, and TCRdb retains in-frame clones only, with some absent. The sample has some 160,000 clones; approximately 88% are singletons. The J gene is TRBJ2-5, the V gene TRBV11-2; tentative D call: TRBD2 (7 bases). The receptor's source is a man between 60 and 75 years old with acute or convalescent COVID-19. The sample taken for sequencing was peripheral blood. In nucleotides, the CDR3 is TGTGCCAGCAGCCGCTTGGGGGGGCGTCAAGAGACCCAGTACTTC. It yields the protein CASSRLGGRQETQYF.